These 27 T cell receptor beta chains share one sample of origin, sequenced in a study of control samples from healthy donors and cancer patients. This table comes from immunoSEQ multiplex PCR, and its TCRdb copy is limited to in-frame clones, with some not included. The top ten hold roughly 6.1% of the sample, which has about 75,000 clones, about 95% seen once. Source material: blood. These receptors were collected from a middle-aged woman in good health.

V and J are TRBV3-1 (or the pseudogene TRBV3-2) and TRBJ2-2; D call uncertain. Germline CDR1 LGHDT, CDR2 YNNKEL (reference sequence). Trimming stripped 6 bases from V and 1 base from J, with 15 bases between. The CDR3 sequence is 16 residues long. The chain's CDR3 is CASSSTPQLNTGELFF. For the CDR3, the DNA is TGTGCCAGCAGTTCTACCCCGCAACTGAACACCGGGGAGCTGTTTTTT.

The chain carries TRBV4-1 and TRBJ1-5; 7 bases map to TRBD1. From germline, CDR1 is MGHRA and CDR2 YSYEKL. The V gene end was trimmed by 3 bases and the J gene end by 0 bases; junction bases not matched to a gene: 11. This CDR3 contains 18 residues. The DNA for the CDR3 is TGCGCCAGCAGCCACGGATATACAGGGGCCCTTAGCAATCAGCCCCAGCATTTT. Protein: CASSHGYTGALSNQPQHF.

The V call is TRBV28, the J call TRBJ2-7; 10 bases are a match to TRBD1. V gave up 4 bases and J gave up 4 bases; unmatched junction bases: 10. The CDR3 consists of 16 residues. Per the germline V gene, CDR1 is MDHEN and CDR2 is SYDVKM. The CDR3 nucleotides read TGTGCCAGCAGTTATACCGTCGGGACAGGGGATTACGAGCAGTACTTC. It yields the protein CASSYTVGTGDYEQYF.

This clone was seen more than once but under ten times. V and J are TRBV11-3 and TRBJ2-3; 9 bases line up with TRBD2. Germline values: CDR1 SGHNT, CDR2 YENEEA. J lost 1 base, V lost 1 base, and 6 bases had no gene match. The CDR3 has 17 amino acids. CDR3 DNA sequence: TGTGCCAGCAGCTTAGGACGAGCGGGGGGCGGCACAGATACGCAGTATTTT. Protein: CASSLGRAGGGTDTQYF.

The chain recombines TRBV5-4 with TRBJ2-7; 15 bases agree with TRBD2. After removal of 4 bases from V and 1 base from J, the junction contained 3 bases not matched to a gene. The CDR3 length is 16 residues. The germline V gene encodes CDR1 SGHNT and CDR2 YYREEE (reference sequence). The CDR3, as DNA: TGTGCCAGCAGCCGGGGACTAGCGGGAGGTTCCTACGAGCAGTACTTC. Encoded protein: CASSRGLAGGSYEQYF.

The V gene is TRBV28, the J gene TRBJ2-7; D is uncertain. The germline gives CDR1 MDHEN, CDR2 SYDVKM. With 6 bases removed from V and 5 bases from J, the gap between germline ends came to 11 bases. This CDR3 has 12 residues. CDR3 sequence (DNA): TGTGCCAGCAGACCCACCCGGGACGAGCAGTACTTC. This gives the protein CASRPTRDEQYF.

This clone was seen a handful of times. The chain joins TRBV28 to TRBJ2-7; D gene unclear. V gave up 10 bases and J gave up 0 bases, with 7 bases separating them. Germline lookup yields CDR1 MDHEN and CDR2 SYDVKM. This CDR3 comprises 11 residues. This CDR3 is CATHVSYEQYF. In nucleotides, the CDR3 is TGTGCCACACACGTCTCCTACGAGCAGTACTTC.

This chain uses TRBV10-1 with TRBJ1-1; D gene ambiguous. The CDR3 runs to 15 residues. Per germline, CDR1 WNHNN and CDR2 SYGVQD (reference sequence). The V and J ends lost 1 base and 1 base respectively, with 10 bases between them. Written as DNA, the CDR3 is TGCGCCAGCAGTGAGTTGGCAAGTGAGAACACTGAAGCTTTCTTT. Protein: CASSELASENTEAFF.

The chain has TRBV6-1 and TRBJ1-4; possibly TRBD1 for D (5 bases). From germline, CDR1 is MNHNS and CDR2 SASEGT. The CDR3 runs to 15 residues. Trimming took off 2 bases at V and 8 bases at J, with 15 bases between the two ends. The CDR3 nucleotides read TGTGCCAGCAGTGAACTTGCGTCAGGGAGGGAAAAACTGTTTTTT. As protein: CASSELASGREKLFF.

This clone occurred once. V usage is TRBV19 and J usage is TRBJ1-5; D perhaps matches TRBD1 (5 bases). The V gene lost 11 bases and the J gene lost 4 bases, with 12 bases spanning the gap. CDR1 and CDR2 from the germline V gene are LNHDA and SQIVND (reference sequence). This CDR3 contains 12 residues. The CDR3 here is CAVRGNNQPQHF. The CDR3 nucleotides are TGTGCCGTGCGGGGGAATAATCAGCCCCAGCATTTT.

The chain links TRBV7-9 to TRBJ2-7, with D unclear. The ends were cut back, 4 bases at V and 7 bases at J, with 8 bases in the middle. The CDR3 loop spans 11 amino acids. Germline CDR1 reads SEHNR; CDR2 reads FQNEAQ (reference sequence). This CDR3 is CASSSSREQYF. The CDR3 bases are TGTGCCAGCAGCTCTTCTCGGGAGCAGTACTTC.

This sequence joins TRBV20-1 and TRBJ2-7; D may be TRBD1 (6 bases). Germline lookup yields CDR1 DFQATT and CDR2 SNEGSKA (reference sequence). Trimming stripped 5 bases from V and 1 base from J, with 6 bases between. The CDR3 consists of 11 residues. CDR3 amino acids: CSAGQSYEQYF. The CDR3 DNA sequence: TGCAGTGCTGGACAGTCCTACGAGCAGTACTTC.

V and J are TRBV13 and TRBJ1-6, with D tentatively TRBD1 (5 bases). This CDR3 spans 14 amino acids. Germline V gene sequence: CDR1 PRHDT, CDR2 FYEKMQ (reference sequence). V lost 5 bases, J lost 10 bases, and 15 bases lay in between. The CDR3 region is CASSPGLKFSPLHF. In DNA form, the CDR3 reads TGTGCCAGCAGCCCGGGACTGAAATTCTCACCCCTCCACTTT.

In its sample, this clone was seen once. The genes are TRBV29-1 and TRBJ1-3, with D perhaps matching TRBD1 (5 bases). V lost 7 bases and J lost 0, with 10 bases in between. This CDR3 spans 13 amino acids. Germline values: CDR1 SQVTM, CDR2 ANQGSEA. The CDR3 DNA reads as TGCAGCGGTCAGGGTTACTCTGGAAACACCATATATTTT. Amino acid sequence: CSGQGYSGNTIYF.

The rearrangement links TRBV6-5 to TRBJ1-1, with D possibly being TRBD1 (5 bases). Germline V CDR1 and CDR2: MNHEY, SVGAGI. Trimming took 5 bases from V and 3 from J, leaving 13 bases between them. CDR3 length: 14 residues. The CDR3 DNA reads TGTGCCAGCAGTCGGGACCTTGAGCACACTGAAGCTTTCTTT. Protein product: CASSRDLEHTEAFF.

This clone was counted once. CDR3 DNA sequence: TGTGCCAGCAGTATCAGGGGGCGCGGCTATGGCTACACCTTC. As protein: CASSIRGRGYGYTF. V and J are TRBV2 and TRBJ1-2; 8 bases map to TRBD1. V trimming: 5 bases; J trimming: 4 bases; junction bases outside the gene matches: 6. Germline CDR1 reads SNHLY; CDR2 reads FYNNEI. This CDR3 contains 14 residues. Using reference TRBV2 and TRBJ1-2 for the parts outside the CDR3, the full variable domain is EPEVTQTPSHQVTQMGQEVILRCVPISNHLYFYWYRQILGQKVEFLVSFYNNEISEKSEIFDDQFSVERPDGSNFTLKIRSTKLEDSAMYFCASSIRGRGYGYTFGSGTRLTVV.

The V gene is TRBV7-3, the J gene TRBJ2-3; no clear D gene. In germline, CDR1 is SGHTA, CDR2 FQGTGA. Trimming took off 1 base at V and 5 bases at J, with 4 bases between the two ends. CDR3 size: 12 residues. The CDR3 DNA reads as TGTGCCAGCAGCTTAAATGAAGATACGCAGTATTTT. Its protein product is CASSLNEDTQYF. Full variable domain (remainder filled in from reference TRBV7-3 and TRBJ2-3): GAGVSQTPSNKVTEKGKYVELRCDPISGHTALYWYRQSLGQGPEFLIYFQGTGAADDSGLPNDRFFAVRPEGSVSTLKIQRTERGDSAVYLCASSLNEDTQYFGPGTRLTVL.

J is TRBJ1-2 and V is TRBV27; D unresolved. CDR3 length: 13 residues. Deletions cut 3 bases from V and 0 bases from J, with 5 bases between. Germline-derived CDR1 and CDR2 are MNHEY and SMNVEV (reference sequence). CDR3 amino acids: CASSFSTNYGYTF. The DNA for the CDR3 is TGTGCCAGCAGTTTCTCCACTAACTATGGCTACACCTTC.

There are a few counts of this clone. This sequence joins TRBV2 and TRBJ2-5; possibly TRBD1 for D (5 bases). V was trimmed by 2 bases and J by 4 bases, leaving 11 bases between them. Germline assignment: CDR1 SNHLY and CDR2 FYNNEI. The CDR3 contains 14 residues. CDR3 nucleotide sequence: TGTGCCAGCAGTGAACTCAGGGATGGAGAGACCCAGTACTTC. It codes for CASSELRDGETQYF.

V gene TRBV27 combines with J gene TRBJ1-6; 9 nucleotides match TRBD1. After removal of 5 bases from V and 3 bases from J, the junction contained 5 bases not matched to a gene. The CDR3 length is 16 residues. The germline V gene encodes CDR1 MNHEY and CDR2 SMNVEV (reference sequence). CDR3 sequence (DNA): TGTGCCAGCAGTAAAGGGACAGGGAACTATAATTCACCCCTCCACTTT. As protein: CASSKGTGNYNSPLHF.

This sequence joins TRBV19 and TRBJ2-1; D is ambiguous. Germline V gene sequence: CDR1 LNHDA, CDR2 SQIVND (reference sequence). This CDR3 contains 16 residues. Trimming stripped 5 bases from V and 0 bases from J, with 14 bases between. CDR3 sequence: CASSSQPQSSYNEQFF. As DNA, the CDR3 is TGTGCCAGTAGTTCACAGCCCCAGAGCTCCTACAATGAGCAGTTCTTC.

V is TRBV3-1 (or the pseudogene TRBV3-2) and J is TRBJ1-5; 10 bases are a match to TRBD1. Germline lookup yields CDR1 LGHDT and CDR2 YNNKEL (reference sequence). Losses at the gene ends were 0 bases for V and 6 bases for J; bases not matched to a gene: 2. The CDR3 sequence is 15 residues long. The CDR3 DNA reads TGTGCCAGCAGCCAAGACCGGGACAGGGGTCAGCCCCAGCATTTT. Translating gives CASSQDRDRGQPQHF.

The chain links TRBV7-2 to TRBJ1-2; tentatively, D is TRBD1 (6 bases). The CDR3 has 16 residues. Germline CDR1 is SGHTA and CDR2 is FQGNSA. V dropped 2 bases and J dropped 3 bases, with 16 bases sitting between them. Here the CDR3 DNA reads TGTGCCAGCAGCTTAAGGACAGCGGGGGTGGACTATGGCTACACCTTC. Translated: CASSLRTAGVDYGYTF.

This clone was detected once. This chain connects TRBV7-2 to TRBJ2-7; 8 nucleotides agree with TRBD2. J lost 2 bases, V lost 2 bases, and 5 bases had no gene match. Germline V gene lookup returns CDR1 SGHTA and CDR2 FQGNSA. This CDR3 is built from 15 residues. DNA for the CDR3: TGTGCCAGCAGCTTACGTAGCGGGGCCACCTACGAGCAGTACTTC. Protein: CASSLRSGATYEQYF. The whole variable domain, filled in from reference TRBV7-2 and TRBJ2-7, reads GAGVSQSPSNKVTEKGKDVELRCDPISGHTALYWYRQSLGQGLEFLIYFQGNSAPDKSGLPSDRFSAERTGGSVSTLTIQRTQQEDSAVYLCASSLRSGATYEQYFGPGTRLTVT.

The gene calls are TRBV18 and TRBJ1-5; TRBD1 agrees at 10 bases. CDR1 is KGHSH and CDR2 is LQKENI in the germline V gene. The CDR3 consists of 15 residues. J gave up 4 bases and V 2 bases, and 2 bases lay outside the gene matches. The chain's CDR3 is CASSPGDRGNQPQHF. For the CDR3, the DNA is TGTGCCAGCTCACCAGGGGACAGGGGAAATCAGCCCCAGCATTTT.

The chain joins TRBV14 to TRBJ1-1; 10 bases line up with TRBD1. V shed 2 bases and J 0 bases; nucleotides not matched to a gene: 6. The germline CDR1 and CDR2 sequences are SGHDN and FVKESK. The CDR3 spans 17 residues. CDR3 protein: CASSQQPGQGLNTEAFF. For the CDR3, the DNA is TGTGCCAGCAGCCAACAACCGGGACAGGGGTTGAACACTGAAGCTTTCTTT.

The chain carries TRBV11-3 and TRBJ2-1, with no clear D. V was shortened by 5 bases and J by 2 bases, with 16 bases between the two germline ends. Germline values: CDR1 SGHNT, CDR2 YENEEA. The CDR3 consists of 16 residues. The CDR3 loop reads CASSQRYLMPYNEQFF. Written as DNA, the CDR3 is TGTGCCAGCAGCCAACGGTATTTAATGCCCTACAATGAGCAGTTCTTC.